The clone carrying this T cell receptor (beta chain) was observed at least ten times. What it recognizes is unknown. Researchers amplified the TCR beta CDR3 regions from RNA transcripts. HTBI primers drove first-round RT-PCR of the TCR CDR3. TCRdb passed the multiplex PCR reads through MiXCR, listing each CDR3 protein once. The data show under 350,000 distinct CDR3 sequences, about 18% seen once. The data were obtained in a study of T cells in Graves' hyperthyroidism and ophthalmopathy. About the study: Pretreatment peripheral blood was obtained at initial diagnosis. Study outcomes and limitations: Ophthalmopathy was identified by the model a median 6.5 months ahead of onset. Most clonotypes expanded in the thyroid (above 0.001) were also present in blood.

Based on clinical symptoms, serum thyroxine and TRAb, thyroid ultrasound and orbital computed tomography, diagnoses were reached. The junction had 14 bases not matched to a gene; V was cut back by 7 bases and J by 1 base. This CDR3 has 17 amino acids. The sequenced material came from blood. The sequence was obtained from a woman aged 55-69 years with Graves' ophthalmopathy. This chain uses TRBV12-3 or TRBV12-4 with TRBJ2-3, with 7 bases matching TRBD1. The CDR3 reads CASILRIRTGGTDTQYF. The CDR3 coding sequence is TGTGCCAGCATCCTTCGTATTAGGACAGGCGGCACAGATACGCAGTATTTT.